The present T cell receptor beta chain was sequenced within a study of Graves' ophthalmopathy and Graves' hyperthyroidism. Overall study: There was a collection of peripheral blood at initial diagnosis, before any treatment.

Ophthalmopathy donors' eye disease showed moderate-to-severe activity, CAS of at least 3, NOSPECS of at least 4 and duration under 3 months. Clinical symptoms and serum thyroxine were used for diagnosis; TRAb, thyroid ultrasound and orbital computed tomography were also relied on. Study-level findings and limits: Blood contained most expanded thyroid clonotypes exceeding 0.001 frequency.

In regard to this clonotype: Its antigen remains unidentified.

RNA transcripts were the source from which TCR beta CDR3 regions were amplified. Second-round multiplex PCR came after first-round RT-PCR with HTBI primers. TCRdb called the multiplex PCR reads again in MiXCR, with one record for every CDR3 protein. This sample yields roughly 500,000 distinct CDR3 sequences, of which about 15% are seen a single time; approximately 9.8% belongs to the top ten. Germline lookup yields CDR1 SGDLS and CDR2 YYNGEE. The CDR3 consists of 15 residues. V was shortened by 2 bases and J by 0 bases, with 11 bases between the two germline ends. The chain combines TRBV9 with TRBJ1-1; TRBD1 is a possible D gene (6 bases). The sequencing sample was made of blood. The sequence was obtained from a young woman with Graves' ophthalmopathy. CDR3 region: CASSVTGQLNTEAFF. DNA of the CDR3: TGTGCCAGCAGCGTTACTGGACAGTTGAACACTGAAGCTTTCTTT.